Following are 22 T cell receptor beta chains from one sample sequenced in a study of cytomegalovirus exposure and HLA in healthy donors. Primers: 60 Vbeta forward and 13 Jbeta reverse. Sequencing used immunoSEQ multiplex PCR; TCRdb keeps in-frame clones, though not all of them. The sample holds 100,000 to 150,000 clones, approximately 87% seen once. Material: PBMCs. The origin of the receptors is a man between 18 and 35 years old in good health and CMV-seropositive.

The J gene is TRBJ2-1, the V gene TRBV28; TRBD2 might be the D (6 bases). Trimming shortened V by 5 bases and J by 8 bases, and 28 bases separated the two germline ends. The germline CDR1 and CDR2 sequences are MDHEN and SYDVKM. The CDR3 length is 18 residues. Here the CDR3 reads CASSTTTRGGVIIDEQFF. CDR3 nucleotide sequence: TGTGCCAGCAGTACAACCACCCGCGGCGGGGTGATCATCGATGAGCAGTTCTTC.

The chain uses TRBV13 and TRBJ2-3, with a tentative D call TRBD2 (6 bases). Between the trimmed V and J ends, which lost 5 bases and 6 bases, there was a span of 9 bases. This CDR3 contains 12 residues. Germline-derived CDR1 and CDR2 are PRHDT and FYEKMQ (reference sequence). CDR3 nucleotides: TGTGCCAGCAGCCCCCGGGGGGATACGCAGTATTTT. This sequence encodes CASSPRGDTQYF.

This clone was seen only a few times. CDR3 loop: CASSSARGGPETQYF. As DNA, the CDR3 is TGTGCCAGCAGTTCGGCTCGGGGGGGCCCCGAGACCCAGTACTTC. J is TRBJ2-5 and V is TRBV6-5, with 8 bases lining up with TRBD2. Germline loops: CDR1 MNHEY, CDR2 SVGAGI. The CDR3 totals 15 residues. Trimming cost V 4 bases and J 5 bases; bases outside gene matches: 9.

The chain links TRBV14 to TRBJ2-1, with D possibly matching TRBD2 (5 bases). CDR3 length equals 13 residues. The germline V gene encodes CDR1 SGHDN and CDR2 FVKESK. V gave up 4 bases and J gave up 4 bases, with 8 bases separating them. The CDR3 bases are TGTGCCAGCAGCCCCCCGGGGTACAATGAGCAGTTCTTC. Amino acids: CASSPPGYNEQFF.

This chain uses TRBV10-2 with TRBJ2-1; 9 nucleotides align to TRBD1. The CDR3 is made up of 16 amino acids. Germline trimming cut 1 base from V and 0 bases from J; bases unmatched to any gene: 1. Germline V gene data show CDR1 as WSHSY and CDR2 as SAAADI. The CDR3 protein is CASSEWTGASYNEQFF. The CDR3, as DNA: TGCGCCAGCAGTGAGTGGACAGGGGCCTCCTACAATGAGCAGTTCTTC.

Note on this clone: A read error may account for a junction end that differs from germline. The rearrangement uses TRBV15 and TRBJ2-3; D perhaps matches TRBD1 (6 bases). CDR1 is LNHNV and CDR2 is YYDKDF in the germline V gene (reference sequence). The CDR3 consists of 13 residues. CDR3 in DNA: TGTGCCACCAGCAGAGATCGCACAGGGTGGTTACATTTT. It is translated as CATSRDRTGWLHF.

The chain employs TRBV7-3 and TRBJ2-1; 13 nucleotides agree with TRBD2. Germline CDR1 SGHTA, CDR2 FQGTGA. The CDR3 covers 18 residues. The V gene end was trimmed by 5 bases and the J gene end by 0 bases; junction bases not matched to a gene: 7. The CDR3 spells CASSQGLAGLSSYNEQFF. DNA of the CDR3: TGTGCCAGCAGCCAGGGACTAGCGGGATTGAGCTCCTACAATGAGCAGTTCTTC.

The chain recombines TRBV7-9 with TRBJ2-1; a possible D gene is TRBD1 (5 bases). V was pared by 1 base and J by 1 base, with 8 bases between. CDR1 and CDR2 from the germline V gene are SEHNR and FQNEAQ (reference sequence). This CDR3 contains 15 residues. The CDR3 DNA sequence: TGTGCCAGCAGCTTAGAAGGGGCTTCCTACAATGAGCAGTTCTTC. It translates to CASSLEGASYNEQFF.

This clone was found a few times. V usage is TRBV27 and J usage is TRBJ1-2; a possible D gene is TRBD1 (5 bases). In germline, CDR1 is MNHEY, CDR2 SMNVEV (reference sequence). V was trimmed by 6 bases and J by 3 bases, leaving 11 bases between them. The CDR3 is made up of 13 amino acids. CDR3 sequence: CASSPAGHYGYTF. The DNA of the CDR3 is TGTGCCAGCAGCCCGGCGGGACACTATGGCTACACCTTC.

This clone was recorded many times. This chain connects TRBV19 to TRBJ2-7; the D is unclear. V was clipped by 1 base and J by 3 bases, with 10 bases between them. The length of the CDR3 is 14 residues. Germline CDR1 and CDR2: LNHDA and SQIVND (reference sequence). The CDR3 loop is CASSIASLGYEQYF. The CDR3 DNA is TGTGCCAGTAGTATAGCTTCCCTAGGCTACGAGCAGTACTTC. Full variable domain (remainder filled in from reference TRBV19 and TRBJ2-7): DGGITQSPKYLFRKEGQNVTLSCEQNLNHDAMYWYRQDPGQGLRLIYYSQIVNDFQKGDIAEGYSVSREKKESFPLTVTSAQKNPTAFYLCASSIASLGYEQYFGPGTRLTVT.

The chain couples TRBV19 to TRBJ2-3; D is uncertain. Looked up from germline, CDR1 is LNHDA and CDR2 is SQIVND (reference sequence). This CDR3 comprises 12 residues. V lost 5 bases, J lost 2 bases, and 5 bases lay in between. The CDR3 loop is CASSGPTDTQYF. The CDR3 DNA is TGTGCCAGTAGTGGCCCCACAGATACGCAGTATTTT.

This clone occurred once. The chain has TRBV28 and TRBJ1-1, with 12 bases identical to TRBD1. Looked up from germline, CDR1 is MDHEN and CDR2 is SYDVKM. This CDR3 is 16 amino acids long. Unmatched junction bases numbered 9, after V lost 5 bases and J lost 5 bases. CDR3 protein: CASSPQGQGAITEAFF. The DNA of the CDR3 is TGTGCCAGCAGTCCCCAGGGACAGGGGGCGATAACTGAAGCTTTCTTT.

The rearrangement uses TRBV21-1 and TRBJ1-5. TRBV21-1 is noted as a pseudogene. This CDR3 region has 21 residues. The CDR3 DNA follows: TGTGCCAGCAGCGAACCGGGTCCGGAAGATGGAGGCTTAATGGGCAATCAGCCCCAGCATTTT. Residues: CASSEPGPEDGGLMGNQPQHF.

The J gene is TRBJ1-1, the V gene TRBV28; 9 bases agree with TRBD1. Unmatched junction bases numbered 13, after V lost 4 bases and J lost 10 bases. The CDR3 extends over 15 amino acids. Germline V gene sequence: CDR1 MDHEN, CDR2 SYDVKM. The CDR3 sequence is CASSSDPQGARGAFF. CDR3 DNA: TGTGCCAGCAGTTCAGATCCACAGGGGGCGCGAGGAGCTTTCTTT.

This clone was found once. This chain links TRBV5-1 with TRBJ2-7, with D possibly being TRBD2 (6 bases). The CDR3 is made up of 14 amino acids. V was shortened by 4 bases and J by 4 bases, with 15 bases between the two germline ends. Germline-derived CDR1 and CDR2 are SGHRS and YFSETQ. The CDR3 protein is CASSPGGTGYEQYF. The CDR3 DNA is TGCGCCAGCAGCCCCGGCGGGACCGGGTACGAGCAGTACTTC.

This clone was detected only once. The rearrangement uses TRBV2 and TRBJ1-2; 7 positions match TRBD1. CDR1 and CDR2 (germline): SNHLY, FYNNEI. V was pared by 6 bases and J by 4 bases, with 11 bases of the junction left unmatched. The CDR3 consists of 15 residues. The CDR3 DNA follows: TGTGCCAGCAGCCCGAGGGACAGCCCTTCCTATGGCTACACCTTC. It encodes CASSPRDSPSYGYTF.

This rearrangement joins TRBV7-3 to TRBJ1-1; tentatively, D is TRBD1 (6 bases). Germline CDR1 reads SGHTA; CDR2 reads FQGTGA. The ends were cut back, 5 bases at V and 0 bases at J, with 10 bases in the middle. This CDR3 comprises 14 residues. The CDR3 nucleotides read TGTGCCAGCAGCCCTTCAGGGGTGAACACTGAAGCTTTCTTT. It yields the protein CASSPSGVNTEAFF.

The chain is built from TRBV5-6 and TRBJ1-2; perhaps TRBD1 as D (5 bases). Trimming cost V 3 bases and J 4 bases, with 13 bases left between them. This CDR3 has 14 amino acids. The germline V gene has CDR1 SGHDT and CDR2 YYEEEE. The CDR3 protein is CASSWGSVTYGYTF. The CDR3 DNA is TGTGCCAGCAGCTGGGGCAGCGTTACCTATGGCTACACCTTC.

The chain joins TRBV27 to TRBJ2-7; TRBD1 aligns across 8 bases. The V and J ends lost 4 bases and 3 bases, in that order; junction bases with no gene match: 2. The CDR3 contains 13 residues. The germline gives CDR1 MNHEY, CDR2 SMNVEV (reference sequence). The CDR3 loop is CASSYGQGYEQYF. The CDR3 region has the DNA TGTGCCAGCAGTTACGGACAGGGCTACGAGCAGTACTTC.

The genes are TRBV9 and TRBJ2-7, with TRBD1 matching 8 bases. V trimming: 0 bases; J trimming: 5 bases; junction bases outside the gene matches: 7. The CDR3 length is 15 residues. CDR1 SGDLS and CDR2 YYNGEE come from the germline V gene. The CDR3 protein is CASSVDGTGGDEQYF. The CDR3 bases are TGTGCCAGCAGCGTAGATGGGACAGGCGGCGACGAGCAGTACTTC.

V usage is TRBV30 and J usage is TRBJ2-5, with D hard to call. The end of the DNA is better explained by TRBJ2-7, so the J call may be wrong. The CDR3 totals 15 residues. The germline gives CDR1 GTSNPN, CDR2 SVGIG (reference sequence). In DNA, the CDR3 is TGTGCCTGGAGGCACCCGGAGCCGAGCTCCTACGAGCAGTACTTC. Its translation: CAWRHPEPSSYEQYF.

J is TRBJ2-3 and V is TRBV11-3; a possible D gene is TRBD1 (6 bases). Per the germline V gene, CDR1 is SGHNT and CDR2 is YENEEA. V was pared by 6 bases and J by 2 bases, with 12 bases between. There are 14 residues in the CDR3. The CDR3 here is CASSSGHYTDTQYF. The CDR3 DNA follows: TGTGCCAGCAGTTCGGGACACTACACAGATACGCAGTATTTT.